This is a list of T cell receptor beta chains from one sample in a study of blood T cell repertoires in COVID-19. Libraries were prepared by immunoSEQ multiplex PCR; TCRdb keeps only in-frame clonotypes and omits some of them. The data contain 20,000 to 25,000 clones, more than 75% of them singletons. The sample comprised peripheral blood. The receptor set was obtained from a human donor with active COVID-19. The donor label of this sample is uncertain. Both conserved end residues are part of each CDR3. The order of the fields is D gene, clone size, J gene, V gene, CDR3 DNA, CDR3 protein. D genes are given only for firm matches. Size is omitted from some rows. Given values are once, few, many or a class for expanded clones.

NA | NA | TRBJ1-2 | TRBV6-5 | TGTGCCAGCAGTCGACAGGAGTCCGGGGGCTACACCTTC | CASSRQESGGYTF
TRBD2 | NA | TRBJ2-1 | TRBV28 | TGTGCCAGCAGGACTAGCGGGAGCACCTACAATGAGCAGTTCTTC | CASRTSGSTYNEQFF
TRBD2 | once | TRBJ2-3 | TRBV24-1 | TGTGCCACCAGTGATGGGACTAAAATGGAAACGCAGTATTTT | CATSDGTKMETQYF
NA | NA | TRBJ1-3 | TRBV3-1/TRBV3-2 | TGTGCCAGCAGCCAACGGGGTAGCTCTGGAAACACCATATATTTT | CASSQRGSSGNTIYF
NA | NA | TRBJ2-1 | TRBV11-3 | TGTGCCAGCAGCGACCTGACTAGAGCGCAGTTCTTC | CASSDLTRAQFF
NA | NA | TRBJ2-1 | TRBV19 | TGTGCCAGTAGTATAATCGGGGAGAGCTCCTACAATGAGCAGTTCTTC | CASSIIGESSYNEQFF
TRBD1 | NA | TRBJ1-5 | TRBV12-5 | TGTGCTAGTGGACCGACAGGGCTTCTGCAGCCCCAGCATTTT | CASGPTGLLQPQHF
TRBD2 | NA | TRBJ2-3 | TRBV14 | TGTGCCAGCAGCCAACAACTAGCGAGCACAGATACGCAGTATTTT | CASSQQLASTDTQYF
NA | NA | TRBJ2-2 | TRBV5-1 | TGCGCCAGCAGCTTGGGGGTACAGCCTAACACCGGGGAGCTGTTTTTT | CASSLGVQPNTGELFF
NA | NA | TRBJ1-2 | TRBV30 | TGTGCCTGGAGTGGTGCCGCAGGAGGCTACACCTTC | CAWSGAAGGYTF
NA | NA | TRBJ1-6 | TRBV7-9 | TGTGCCAGCAGCCCGACGGGCTCCTATAATTCACCCCTCCACTTT | CASSPTGSYNSPLHF
TRBD2 | NA | TRBJ2-3 | TRBV19 | TGTGCCAGTGGGAGCGGGGGGCCGTCGGCAGATACGCAGTATTTT | CASGSGGPSADTQYF
TRBD1 | NA | TRBJ1-5 | TRBV19 | TGTGCCAGTATCGACGGACAGGGTAGGAATCAGCCCCAGCATTTT | CASIDGQGRNQPQHF
NA | NA | TRBJ2-5 | TRBV10-1 | TGCGCCAGCAGTGACCCTCCCCGGTCAGAGACCCAGTACTTC | CASSDPPRSETQYF
TRBD2 | NA | TRBJ2-3 | TRBV5-6 | TGTGCCAGCAGCTGGGGACTAGCGTCTAGCACAGATACGCAGTATTTT | CASSWGLASSTDTQYF
TRBD1 | NA | TRBJ1-6 | TRBV19 | TGTGCCAGTAGTAAGGGACAGGGGGATTACTCACCCCTCCACTTT | CASSKGQGDYSPLHF
NA | NA | TRBJ1-1 | TRBV6-5 | TGTGCCAGCAGTACGACAGTAGACACTGAAGCTTTCTTT | CASSTTVDTEAFF
TRBD1 | NA | TRBJ2-7 | TRBV18 | TGTGCCAGCTCACCCTCCGGGACAGCCGCTTTGAAGCAGTACTTC | CASSPSGTAALKQYF
TRBD1 | NA | TRBJ2-7 | TRBV18 | TGTGCCAGCTCCCTGCCAGGGGGCCACGAGCAGTACTTC | CASSLPGGHEQYF